The present T cell receptor (beta chain) was sequenced within a study of T cells in Graves' hyperthyroidism and ophthalmopathy. Study-level results: Ophthalmopathy was identified by the model a median about seven months ahead of onset. Within blood appeared most thyroid clonotypes that had expanded above 0.001.

The CDR3 regions of TCR beta were amplified from RNA transcripts. A first-round RT-PCR of the TCR CDR3 used the HTBI primer set. TCRdb re-derived calls from the multiplex PCR reads in MiXCR, one entry per CDR3 protein. The sample records fewer than 350,000 distinct CDR3 sequences, 15% to 20% being singletons. The CDR3 runs to 15 residues. Germline CDR1 SGHVS, CDR2 FQNEAQ. The V end was cut by 5 bases, the J end by 1 base, with 12 bases between. Note on this clonotype: The antigen remains unidentified.

Disease duration was under 3 months in the ophthalmopathy patients, who also had a Clinical Activity Score of at least 3 and a NOSPECS grade of at least 4. The sample was blood. The genes are TRBV7-8 and TRBJ1-5; D is possibly TRBD1 (5 bases). The TCR originated in a middle-aged woman with Graves' ophthalmopathy. The CDR3 DNA is TGTGCCAGCAGCCCCGGGACGGGAAGCAATCAGCCCCAGCATTTT. Translated, it gives CASSPGTGSNQPQHF.